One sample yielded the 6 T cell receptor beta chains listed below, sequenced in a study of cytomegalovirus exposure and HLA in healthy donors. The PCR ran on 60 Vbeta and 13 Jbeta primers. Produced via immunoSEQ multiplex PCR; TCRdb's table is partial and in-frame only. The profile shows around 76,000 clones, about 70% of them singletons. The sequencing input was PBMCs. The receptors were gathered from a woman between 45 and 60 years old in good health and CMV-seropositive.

CDR3 residues: CSAQAWTGSQETQYF. The CDR3 nucleotides are TGCAGCGCCCAAGCTTGGACAGGGTCTCAAGAGACCCAGTACTTC. The rearrangement joins TRBV29-1 to TRBJ2-5; 8 bases line up with TRBD1. Looked up from germline, CDR1 is SQVTM and CDR2 is ANQGSEA. This CDR3 is built from 15 residues. The J segment lost 2 bases and the V segment lost 7 bases, leaving 12 bases of the junction unmatched.

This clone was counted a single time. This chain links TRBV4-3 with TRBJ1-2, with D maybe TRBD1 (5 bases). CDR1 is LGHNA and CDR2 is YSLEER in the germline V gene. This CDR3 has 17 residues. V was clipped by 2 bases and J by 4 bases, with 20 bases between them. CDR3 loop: CASSQNLFRGGIYGYTF. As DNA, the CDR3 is TGCGCCAGCAGCCAAAACCTTTTCCGGGGGGGGATCTATGGCTACACCTTC.

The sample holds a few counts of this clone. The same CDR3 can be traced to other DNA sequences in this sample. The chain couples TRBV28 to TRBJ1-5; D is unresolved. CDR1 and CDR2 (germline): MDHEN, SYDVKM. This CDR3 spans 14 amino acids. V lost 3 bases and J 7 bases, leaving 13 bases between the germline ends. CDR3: CASSFNSRSQPQHF. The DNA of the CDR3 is TGTGCCAGCAGTTTCAACTCGAGAAGCCAGCCCCAGCATTTT.

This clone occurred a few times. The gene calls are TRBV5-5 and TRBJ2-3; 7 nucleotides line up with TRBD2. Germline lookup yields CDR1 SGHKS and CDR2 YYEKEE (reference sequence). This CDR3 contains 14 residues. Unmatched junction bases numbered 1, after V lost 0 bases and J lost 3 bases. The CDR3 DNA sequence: TGTGCCAGCAGCTTGGGGCGGGGGACAGATACGCAGTATTTT. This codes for CASSLGRGTDTQYF.

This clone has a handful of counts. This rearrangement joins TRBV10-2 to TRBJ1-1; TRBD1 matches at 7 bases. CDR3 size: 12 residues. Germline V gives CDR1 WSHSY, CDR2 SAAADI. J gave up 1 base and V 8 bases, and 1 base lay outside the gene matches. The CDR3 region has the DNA TGCGCCAGCCGGACAGGGAACACTGAAGCTTTCTTT. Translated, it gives CASRTGNTEAFF.

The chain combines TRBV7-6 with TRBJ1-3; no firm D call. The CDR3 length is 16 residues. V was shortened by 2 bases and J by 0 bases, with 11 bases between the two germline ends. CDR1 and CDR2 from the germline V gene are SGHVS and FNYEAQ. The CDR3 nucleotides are TGTGCCAGCAGCTTATCTACGTCCCTCTCTGGAAACACCATATATTTT. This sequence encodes CASSLSTSLSGNTIYF.